These 19 T cell receptor beta chains were sequenced from one sample in a study of radiation and T cells in renal cell carcinoma (dated by TCRdb to the early 2020s). According to the study, the label for this sample's time point signals: tumor resected at nephrectomy. The treatment or condition tag for this specimen amounts to: treatment-naive control, cytoreductive nephrectomy. Library construction relied on the immunoSEQ multiplex PCR assay. TCRdb obtained this table from immuneACCESS and retained in-frame rearrangements with V and J assigned. These tables miss some clones; where compared with another copy, unresolved V genes account for less than half of the shortfall, and the remainder is unexplained. The sample records 6,000 to 8,000 clones, less than 70% of which are singletons. 40% of the sample is taken by the ten largest. Here the sequenced sample was tumor tissue, taken from a patient whose treatment was nephrectomy without radiotherapy. The receptors shown here come from an older woman with renal cell carcinoma.

This clone was counted between two and nine times. V usage is TRBV7-8 and J usage is TRBJ1-1; no clear D. This CDR3 has 13 residues. Germline V gives CDR1 SGHVS, CDR2 FQNEAQ. V lost 6 bases and J 1 base, leaving 9 bases between the germline ends. The CDR3 sequence: CASSSRGNTEAFF. The CDR3 coding sequence is TGTGCCAGCAGTTCTAGAGGGAACACTGAAGCTTTCTTT.

The CDR3 bases are TGTGCCAGCAGCACGGACAGGGGGGAAATCCCTGGAAACACCATATATTTT. Protein product: CASSTDRGEIPGNTIYF. J is TRBJ1-3 and V is TRBV5-4, with TRBD1 matching 10 bases. The CDR3 totals 17 residues. Germline V gene lookup returns CDR1 SGHNT and CDR2 YYREEE (reference sequence). V lost 4 bases to trimming and J lost 2 bases; unmatched junction nucleotides: 9.

This clone has more than one count but fewer than ten. V is TRBV10-1 and J is TRBJ1-2, with 9 bases identical to TRBD1. The CDR3 extends over 14 amino acids. V shed 3 bases and J 6 bases; nucleotides not matched to a gene: 5. The germline V gene encodes CDR1 WNHNN and CDR2 SYGVQD (reference sequence). DNA of the CDR3: TGCGCCAGCAGTGACGGGACAGGGACGAATGGCTACACCTTC. Its translation: CASSDGTGTNGYTF.

V and J are TRBV6-5 and TRBJ1-1, with D possibly matching TRBD1 (6 bases). This CDR3 region has 14 residues. Germline assignment: CDR1 MNHEY and CDR2 SVGAGI. The ends were cut back, 5 bases at V and 1 base at J, with 11 bases in the middle. DNA of the CDR3: TGTGCCAGCAGTGGACAGCCGCGGAACACTGAAGCTTTCTTT. This gives the protein CASSGQPRNTEAFF.

The rearrangement uses TRBV29-1 and TRBJ2-2, with D perhaps TRBD1 or TRBD2 (6 bases each). The CDR3 runs 14 residues. V was pared by 6 bases and J by 5 bases, with 16 bases between. Germline values: CDR1 SQVTM, CDR2 ANQGSEA. The CDR3 here is CSVSTGAQTGELFF. The CDR3 DNA follows: TGCAGCGTCAGCACGGGGGCGCAGACCGGGGAGCTGTTTTTT.

The chain uses TRBV7-2 and TRBJ1-3, with D possibly matching TRBD1 (6 bases). Trimming took 5 bases from V and 4 from J, leaving 15 bases between them. Looked up from germline, CDR1 is SGHTA and CDR2 is FQGNSA. The CDR3 is made up of 15 amino acids. CDR3 protein: CASSPMGAGGNTIYF. The DNA for the CDR3 is TGTGCCAGCAGCCCGATGGGGGCGGGAGGAAACACCATATATTTT.

The V and J genes are TRBV21-1 and TRBJ2-7; the tabulated D call, TRBD1, remains unverified against the DNA. TRBV21-1 counts as a pseudogene. CDR3 length: 13 residues. The CDR3 DNA reads as TGTGCCAGCAAATTCCACAGGGACTACGAGCAGTACTTC. Protein: CASKFHRDYEQYF.

This clone was seen a handful of times. The chain employs TRBV4-2 and TRBJ2-1, with a weak D call TRBD2 (6 bases). CDR1 and CDR2 from the germline V gene are LGHNA and YNFKEQ. This CDR3 is built from 13 residues. V lost 6 bases, J lost 8 bases, and 14 bases lay in between. The DNA for the CDR3 is TGTGCCAGCAGTTCGGGGGACGGGGATGAGCAGTTCTTC. Translated, it gives CASSSGDGDEQFF.

This chain uses TRBV28 with TRBJ1-2; 8 bases line up with TRBD1. J gave up 7 bases and V 6 bases, and 13 bases lay outside the gene matches. CDR3 length: 15 residues. Germline CDR1 reads MDHEN; CDR2 reads SYDVKM. The CDR3 DNA is TGTGCCAGCAGCCCCACAGGGGCAGGGGGCGGTGGCTACACCTTC. It translates to CASSPTGAGGGGYTF.

J is TRBJ2-7 and V is TRBV10-3, with 7 bases matching TRBD1. CDR1 is ENHRY and CDR2 is SYGVKD in the germline V gene. This CDR3 contains 12 residues. V was pared by 8 bases and J by 6 bases, with 7 bases of the junction left unmatched. The chain's CDR3 is CAIEDRLGEQYF. The CDR3 DNA follows: TGTGCCATCGAGGACAGGCTGGGCGAGCAGTACTTC.

J is TRBJ2-1 and V is TRBV27, with 12 bases identical to TRBD1. Looked up from germline, CDR1 is MNHEY and CDR2 is SMNVEV (reference sequence). The V and J ends lost 8 bases and 9 bases, in that order; junction bases with no gene match: 5. This CDR3 region has 13 residues. The DNA of the CDR3 is TGTGCCAGCGGGACAGGGGGCAGGATTGAGCAGTTCTTC. Residues: CASGTGGRIEQFF.

The chain couples TRBV4-3 to TRBJ2-5, with D tentatively TRBD2 (5 bases). The CDR3 consists of 15 residues. The V end lost 0 bases, the J end lost 7 bases, and 15 bases lay between the germline ends. Germline-derived CDR1 and CDR2 are LGHNA and YSLEER. CDR3 coding DNA: TGCGCCAGCAGCCAAGACGCCGGTTCAGGACTGACCCAGTACTTC. This sequence encodes CASSQDAGSGLTQYF.

This chain links TRBV5-4 with TRBJ2-5, with D possibly called TRBD1 or TRBD2 (5 bases each). CDR3 length: 14 amino acids. Trimming shortened V by 4 bases and J by 1 base, and 11 bases separated the two germline ends. CDR1 and CDR2 (germline): SGHNT, YYREEE (reference sequence). The CDR3 sequence: CASSRRDPQETQYF. CDR3 in DNA: TGTGCCAGCAGCCGCCGGGACCCCCAAGAGACCCAGTACTTC. The whole variable domain, filled in from reference TRBV5-4 and TRBJ2-5, reads ETGVTQSPTHLIKTRGQQVTLRCSSQSGHNTVSWYQQALGQGPQFIFQYYREEENGRGNFPPRFSGLQFPNYSSELNVNALELDDSALYLCASSRRDPQETQYFGPGTRLLVL.

The V call is TRBV5-6, the J call TRBJ2-3; TRBD1 matches 11 bases. CDR1 is SGHDT, CDR2 YYEEEE, per germline. V was clipped by 4 bases and J by 5 bases; unmatched bases: 9. This CDR3 is built from 16 residues. The CDR3 DNA reads TGTGCCAGCAGCCTGACACCGGGACAGGGGGAAGATACGCAGTATTTT. Its protein is CASSLTPGQGEDTQYF.

V and J are TRBV10-3 and TRBJ2-7, with TRBD1 as a possible D gene (5 bases). V dropped 5 bases and J dropped 4 bases, with 9 bases sitting between them. Germline V gives CDR1 ENHRY, CDR2 SYGVKD. CDR3 length: 12 residues. The CDR3 region is CAISSQGYEQYF. CDR3 DNA: TGTGCCATCAGTTCTCAGGGTTACGAGCAGTACTTC.

The V gene is TRBV5-1, the J gene TRBJ1-1; TRBD1 matches 9 bases. Germline CDR1 and CDR2: SGHRS and YFSETQ. V lost 5 bases and J lost 6; bases outside the gene matches: 11. This CDR3 region has 15 residues. Written as DNA, the CDR3 is TGCGCCAGCAGAACTGGCACAGGGGGCGGCTCTGAAGCTTTCTTT. Translated: CASRTGTGGGSEAFF.

The genes are TRBV2 and TRBJ2-7, with D perhaps being TRBD1 or TRBD2 (5 bases each). The CDR3 sequence is 14 residues long. Germline CDR1 is SNHLY and CDR2 is FYNNEI. V dropped 9 bases and J dropped 2 bases, with 17 bases sitting between them. CDR3 DNA: TGTGCCAGGGGACGGGACGGAATTCCCTACGAGCAGTACTTC. Amino acid sequence: CARGRDGIPYEQYF.

This clone has just a few counts. The sample holds other DNA sequences that translate to the same CDR3. The chain uses TRBV9 and TRBJ2-3, with 9 bases identical to TRBD1. The CDR3 extends over 16 amino acids. Trimming took 2 bases from V and 0 from J; bases not matched to a gene: 4. The germline gives CDR1 SGDLS, CDR2 YYNGEE. DNA for the CDR3: TGTGCCAGCAGCGTGGGGACAGGGTTAAGCACAGATACGCAGTATTTT. Translation gives CASSVGTGLSTDTQYF.

The chain has TRBV4-1 and TRBJ1-2; 8 nucleotides line up with TRBD1. There are 14 residues in the CDR3. The ends lost 4 bases at V and 7 bases at J; junction bases unmatched: 8. Germline CDR1 is MGHRA and CDR2 is YSYEKL. CDR3 amino acids: CASSPREDRAGYTF. The CDR3 DNA reads as TGCGCCAGCAGCCCGCGAGAGGACAGGGCTGGCTACACCTTC.